Included here is one TCR beta chain sequence, with context. The sample originates from a study of shared clonotypes between healthy human individuals. Study in general: With ages of 18 to 49, the donors were a couple of women and a few men.

The protocol was immunoSEQ multiplex PCR, while the TCRdb copy is restricted to in-frame clones and leaves out a portion. Among approximately 940,000 clones listed, 70% to 85% were seen once. Trimming cost V 2 bases and J 7 bases, with 19 bases left between them. This CDR3 has 15 residues. Germline CDR1 and CDR2: SGHRS and YFSETQ. The chain has TRBV5-1 and TRBJ2-7; no reliable D call. Sequenced input: memory CD4+ T cells sorted from blood. This sample's subset: CD45RA-negative fraction. The TCR originated in a man aged 18 to 30 in good health. This CDR3 reads CASSLGGSTLLEQYF. CDR3 nucleotides: TGCGCCAGCAGCTTAGGCGGCTCGACCCTCCTTGAGCAGTACTTC.